This T cell receptor (beta chain) was identified during a study of OX40 agonist ivuxolimab in advanced cancers. Study-wide background: The study reported partial responses in three patients: one hepatocellular carcinoma, two cutaneous melanoma. Regarding the study as a whole: Average numbers of expanded clones were greater in CD8+ T cells than in CD4+.

The V gene's germline CDR1 is SGHNT and CDR2 YYREEE (reference sequence). V lost 3 bases, J lost 1 base, and 7 bases lay in between. This CDR3 contains 14 residues. This clone was recorded only once. Its antigen is unidentified. Assay: immunoSEQ multiplex PCR; the TCRdb copy retains only in-frame clones and omits some. The data contain under 75,000 clones, around 81% of them singletons. Autoimmune disease history or systemic immunosuppression meant exclusion. This sequence was found in an adult with an advanced solid tumor such as melanoma, head and neck, liver or kidney cancer. The J gene is TRBJ2-2, the V gene TRBV5-4; no firm D call. The specimen was CD4+ or CD8+ T cells sorted from blood, collected in a trial of the OX40 agonist ivuxolimab. The CDR3 sequence: CASSSDENTGELFF. The CDR3 DNA follows: TGTGCCAGCAGCTCGGACGAGAACACCGGGGAGCTGTTTTTT.